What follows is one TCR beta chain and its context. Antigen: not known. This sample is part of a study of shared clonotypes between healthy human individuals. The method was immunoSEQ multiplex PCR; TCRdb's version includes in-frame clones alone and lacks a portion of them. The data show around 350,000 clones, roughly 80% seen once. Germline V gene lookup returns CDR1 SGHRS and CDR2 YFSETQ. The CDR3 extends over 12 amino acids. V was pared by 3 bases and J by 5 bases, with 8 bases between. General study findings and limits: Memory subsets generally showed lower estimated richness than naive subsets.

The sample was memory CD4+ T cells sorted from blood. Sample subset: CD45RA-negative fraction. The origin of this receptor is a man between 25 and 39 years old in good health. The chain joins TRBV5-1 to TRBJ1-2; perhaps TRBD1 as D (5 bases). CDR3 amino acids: CASSWDGYGYTF. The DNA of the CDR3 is TGCGCCAGCAGCTGGGACGGTTATGGCTACACCTTC.